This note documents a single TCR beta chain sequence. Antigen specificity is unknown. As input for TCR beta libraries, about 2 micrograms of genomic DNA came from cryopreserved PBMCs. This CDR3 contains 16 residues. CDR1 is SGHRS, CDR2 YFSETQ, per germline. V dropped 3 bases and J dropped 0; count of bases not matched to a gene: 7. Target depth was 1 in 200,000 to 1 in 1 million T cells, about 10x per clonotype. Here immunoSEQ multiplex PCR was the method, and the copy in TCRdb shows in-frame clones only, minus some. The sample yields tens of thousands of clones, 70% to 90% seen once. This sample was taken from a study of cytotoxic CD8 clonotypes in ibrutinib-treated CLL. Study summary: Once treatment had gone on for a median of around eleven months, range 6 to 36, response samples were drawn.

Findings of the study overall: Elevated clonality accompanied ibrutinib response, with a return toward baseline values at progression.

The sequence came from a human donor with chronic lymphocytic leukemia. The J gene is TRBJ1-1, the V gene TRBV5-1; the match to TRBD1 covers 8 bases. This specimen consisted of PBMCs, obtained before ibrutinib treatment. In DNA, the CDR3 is TGCGCCAGCAGCTCTGTGACAGGGGCGATGAACACTGAAGCTTTCTTT. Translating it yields CASSSVTGAMNTEAFF.